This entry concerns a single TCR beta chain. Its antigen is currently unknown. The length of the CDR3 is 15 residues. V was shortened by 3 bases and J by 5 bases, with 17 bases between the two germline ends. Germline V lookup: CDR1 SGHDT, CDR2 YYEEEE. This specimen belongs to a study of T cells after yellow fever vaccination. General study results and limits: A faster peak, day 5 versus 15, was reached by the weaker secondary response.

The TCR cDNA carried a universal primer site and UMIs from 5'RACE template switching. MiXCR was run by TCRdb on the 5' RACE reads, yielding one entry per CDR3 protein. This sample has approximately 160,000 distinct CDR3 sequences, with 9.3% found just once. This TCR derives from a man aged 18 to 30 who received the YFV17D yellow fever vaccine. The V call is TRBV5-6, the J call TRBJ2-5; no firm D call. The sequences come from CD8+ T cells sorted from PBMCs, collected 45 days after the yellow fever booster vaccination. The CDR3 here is CASSWIASGSETQYF. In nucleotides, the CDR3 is TGTGCCAGCAGCTGGATCGCCAGTGGGTCCGAGACCCAGTACTTC.